The next 20 T cell receptor beta chains were all read from a single sample in a study of glioma-infiltrating T cells after dendritic cell vaccination. The table came from immunoSEQ multiplex PCR; TCRdb's copy has only in-frame clones and leaves some out. The table includes around 37,000 clones, approximately 84% detected once. Sequencing was performed on blood, taken before dendritic cell vaccination. These receptors originate from a human donor with glioblastoma.

V is TRBV28 and J is TRBJ2-7, with 7 bases that match TRBD1. This CDR3 has 15 amino acids. V lost 4 bases to trimming and J lost 1 base; unmatched junction nucleotides: 7. The V gene's germline CDR1 is MDHEN and CDR2 SYDVKM. CDR3 in DNA: TGTGCCAGCAGTTCAAGGGGGACAGAGTCCTACGAGCAGTACTTC. This sequence encodes CASSSRGTESYEQYF.

This clone was counted a few times. The chain is built from TRBV18 and TRBJ1-5; D ambiguous. The germline CDR1 and CDR2 sequences are KGHSH and LQKENI. Trimming stripped 2 bases from V and 6 bases from J, with 8 bases between. This CDR3 comprises 13 residues. The CDR3 DNA sequence: TGTGCCAGCTCACCAGGAGATGGTCAGCCCCAGCATTTT. Encoded protein: CASSPGDGQPQHF.

A word on this clone: Other DNA sequences in the sample encode the same CDR3. The chain joins TRBV5-1 to TRBJ2-3, with TRBD2 identical over 7 bases. Germline V gene lookup returns CDR1 SGHRS and CDR2 YFSETQ. The CDR3 spans 15 residues. J gave up 4 bases and V 0 bases, and 5 bases lay outside the gene matches. The CDR3 protein is CASSLVAGGADTQYF. As DNA, the CDR3 is TGCGCCAGCAGCTTGGTAGCGGGCGGTGCAGATACGCAGTATTTT.

This clone was seen only once. J is TRBJ2-7 and V is TRBV7-9, with 9 bases fitting TRBD1. Looked up from germline, CDR1 is SEHNR and CDR2 is FQNEAQ (reference sequence). CDR3 length equals 15 residues. The V and J ends lost 2 bases and 2 bases, in that order; junction bases with no gene match: 4. CDR3 amino acids: CASSLSTGGTYEQYF. The CDR3, as DNA: TGTGCCAGCAGCTTAAGTACAGGGGGCACCTACGAGCAGTACTTC.

The V gene is TRBV19, the J gene TRBJ1-5; 11 nucleotides line up with TRBD1. Trimming cost V 7 bases and J 5 bases; bases outside gene matches: 4. The germline CDR1 and CDR2 sequences are LNHDA and SQIVND (reference sequence). This CDR3 region has 14 residues. The CDR3 DNA follows: TGTGCCAGTACCGGGACAGGGGGTTATCAGCCCCAGCATTTT. Translated, it gives CASTGTGGYQPQHF. Filled out from reference TRBV19 and TRBJ1-5, the complete variable domain reads DGGITQSPKYLFRKEGQNVTLSCEQNLNHDAMYWYRQDPGQGLRLIYYSQIVNDFQKGDIAEGYSVSREKKESFPLTVTSAQKNPTAFYLCASTGTGGYQPQHFGDGTRLSIL.

This clone occurred a few times. V gene TRBV7-2 combines with J gene TRBJ2-7; 8 bases match TRBD2. Per the germline V gene, CDR1 is SGHTA and CDR2 is FQGNSA. V dropped 5 bases and J dropped 0; count of bases not matched to a gene: 6. This CDR3 spans 15 amino acids. For the CDR3, the DNA is TGTGCCAGCAGCGTAAGCGGGGGTAGCTCCTACGAGCAGTACTTC. Translating it yields CASSVSGGSSYEQYF.

This clone was counted only a few times. The chain carries TRBV11-1 and TRBJ2-5; no definite D call. The CDR3 spans 13 residues. V was cut by 2 bases and J by 0 bases, with 4 bases left in between. The V gene's germline CDR1 is SGHAT and CDR2 FQDESV (reference sequence). The CDR3 nucleotides read TGTGCCAGCAGCTTAAACAACCAAGAGACCCAGTACTTC. Translation gives CASSLNNQETQYF. The full variable domain, its missing parts supplied by reference TRBV11-1 and TRBJ2-5, is EAEVAQSPRYKITEKSQAVAFWCDPISGHATLYWYRQILGQGPELLVQFQDESVVDDSQLPKDRFSAERLKGVDSTLKIQPAELGDSAMYLCASSLNNQETQYFGPGTRLLVL.

The genes are TRBV5-6 and TRBJ1-1; D remains ambiguous. CDR1 is SGHDT, CDR2 YYEEEE, per germline. CDR3 length: 13 amino acids. V was pared by 5 bases and J by 7 bases, with 15 bases between. Written as DNA, the CDR3 is TGTGCCAGCAGTTTCGGTTTTCCCGGTGAAGCTTTCTTT. Translating gives CASSFGFPGEAFF.

The chain carries TRBV4-2 and TRBJ1-5, with 7 bases matching TRBD1. The germline CDR1 and CDR2 sequences are LGHNA and YNFKEQ. The CDR3 loop spans 21 amino acids. J gave up 2 bases and V 0 bases, and 19 bases lay outside the gene matches. The CDR3 DNA sequence: TGTGCCAGCAGCCAAGAGGTCCGGAGGAGGGGGCGTGGGTATGGCAATCAGCCCCAGCATTTT. This gives the protein CASSQEVRRRGRGYGNQPQHF.

The V call is TRBV5-1, the J call TRBJ2-7, with D possibly being TRBD1 (5 bases). The germline gives CDR1 SGHRS, CDR2 YFSETQ. The ends were cut back, 5 bases at V and 12 bases at J, with 21 bases in the middle. The CDR3 runs to 13 residues. CDR3 in DNA: TGCGCCAGCAGTCCCTCCGGCAGGGCAGCCGTGTACTTC. Encoded protein: CASSPSGRAAVYF.

This chain joins TRBV4-1 and TRBJ2-4; D ambiguous. The CDR3 extends over 15 amino acids. The V gene's germline CDR1 is MGHRA and CDR2 YSYEKL. Between the trimmed V and J ends, which lost 6 bases and 0 bases, there was a span of 12 bases. The CDR3 protein is CASRNSLLAKNIQYF. In nucleotides, the CDR3 is TGCGCCAGCAGAAACTCCCTCTTAGCCAAAAACATTCAGTACTTC.

This clone came up a few times. This sequence joins TRBV2 and TRBJ2-1, with D perhaps TRBD1 (7 bases). The CDR3 has 17 residues. Germline CDR1 is SNHLY and CDR2 is FYNNEI. Deletions cut 6 bases from V and 5 bases from J, with 23 bases between. CDR3 in amino acids: CASRFRGTVGSNNEQFF. As DNA, the CDR3 is TGTGCCAGCAGATTCCGGGGGACAGTCGGGAGCAACAATGAGCAGTTCTTC. The full variable domain, in which reference TRBV2 and TRBJ2-1 provide the parts outside the CDR3, is EPEVTQTPSHQVTQMGQEVILRCVPISNHLYFYWYRQILGQKVEFLVSFYNNEISEKSEIFDDQFSVERPDGSNFTLKIRSTKLEDSAMYFCASRFRGTVGSNNEQFFGPGTRLTVL.

The chain is built from TRBV11-2 and TRBJ2-2; D is undetermined. Per germline, CDR1 SGHAT and CDR2 FQNNGV. This CDR3 is built from 12 residues. Trimming pared 3 bases from V and 4 bases from J, leaving 3 bases between. The DNA of the CDR3 is TGTGCCAGCAGCTTCCTCACCGGGGAGCTGTTTTTT. It translates to CASSFLTGELFF. The full variable domain, rest sourced from reference TRBV11-2 and TRBJ2-2, is EAGVAQSPRYKIIEKRQSVAFWCNPISGHATLYWYQQILGQGPKLLIQFQNNGVVDDSQLPKDRFSAERLKGVDSTLKIQPAKLEDSAVYLCASSFLTGELFFGEGSRLTVL.

This clone was seen only a few times. This chain connects TRBV6-6 to TRBJ2-1, with 7 bases matching TRBD2. Germline CDR1 is MNHNY and CDR2 is SVGAGI (reference sequence). The CDR3 is 13 amino acids. With 10 bases clipped from V and 8 bases from J, the junction kept 11 bases outside the gene matches. The CDR3 is CATRGVPGYEQFF. The CDR3 bases are TGTGCCACACGGGGGGTTCCCGGGTATGAGCAGTTCTTC.

This clone was picked up one time. The chain's CDR3 is CASSYSVQGYEQYF. As DNA, the CDR3 is TGTGCCAGCAGTTACTCGGTACAGGGTTACGAGCAGTACTTC. V gene TRBV6-6 combines with J gene TRBJ2-7, with D possibly being TRBD1 (6 bases). V was trimmed by 0 bases and J by 4 bases, leaving 10 bases between them. Germline assignment: CDR1 MNHNY and CDR2 SVGAGI (reference sequence). The CDR3 has 14 residues.

V usage is TRBV5-1 and J usage is TRBJ2-3; D unresolved. V dropped 0 bases and J dropped 1 base, with 6 bases sitting between them. Germline CDR1 reads SGHRS; CDR2 reads YFSETQ. CDR3 length equals 14 residues. DNA for the CDR3: TGCGCCAGCAGCTTGGATGGAGGCACAGATACGCAGTATTTT. Translated, it gives CASSLDGGTDTQYF. Together with reference TRBV5-1 and TRBJ2-3, the CDR3 gives the full variable domain: KAGVTQTPRYLIKTRGQQVTLSCSPISGHRSVSWYQQTPGQGLQFLFEYFSETQRNKGNFPGRFSGRQFSNSRSEMNVSTLELGDSALYLCASSLDGGTDTQYFGPGTRLTVL.

This clone was detected only once. The junction does not match germline at one end; this may be a read error. V is TRBV7-7 and J is TRBJ2-3; no clear D gene. Germline CDR1 SSHAT, CDR2 FNYEAQ (reference sequence). The CDR3 runs to 14 residues. The CDR3 bases are TGTGCTAGCAGCTTTGGCCTGGCTCCAGATACGCAGTATTTT. It translates to CASSFGLAPDTQYF.

The chain carries TRBV5-6 and TRBJ2-5; 11 bases match TRBD2. The length of the CDR3 is 17 residues. Looked up from germline, CDR1 is SGHDT and CDR2 is YYEEEE. J gave up 5 bases and V 4 bases, and 13 bases lay outside the gene matches. Here the CDR3 DNA reads TGTGCCAGCAGCCCCCCCCGCGTAGCGGGGGGGCTGGAGACCCAGTACTTC. Translation: CASSPPRVAGGLETQYF.

This sequence joins TRBV9 and TRBJ2-2, with D possibly TRBD1 on 5 matching bases. V was pared by 2 bases and J by 3 bases, with 17 bases between. The CDR3 is made up of 17 amino acids. CDR1 is SGDLS and CDR2 is YYNGEE in the germline V gene. In nucleotides, the CDR3 is TGTGCCAGCAGCGTTTCGGGCAGGGCCACGGACACCGGGGAGCTGTTTTTT. It encodes CASSVSGRATDTGELFF.

The rearrangement uses TRBV4-1 and TRBJ2-7; D gene uncertain. CDR3 length equals 11 residues. V lost 3 bases and J lost 6, with 6 bases in between. The V gene's germline CDR1 is MGHRA and CDR2 YSYEKL. The CDR3 bases are TGCGCCAGCAGCCACAACGGCGAGCAGTACTTC. It translates to CASSHNGEQYF.